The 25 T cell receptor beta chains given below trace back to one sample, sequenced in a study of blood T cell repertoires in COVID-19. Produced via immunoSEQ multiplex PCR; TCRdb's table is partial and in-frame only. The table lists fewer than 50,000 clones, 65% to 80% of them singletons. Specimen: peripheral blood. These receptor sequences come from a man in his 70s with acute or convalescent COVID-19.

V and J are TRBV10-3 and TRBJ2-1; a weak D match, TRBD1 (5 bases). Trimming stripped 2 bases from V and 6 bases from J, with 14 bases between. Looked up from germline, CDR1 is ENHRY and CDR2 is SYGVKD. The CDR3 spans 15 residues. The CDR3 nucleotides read TGTGCCATCAGTGAGCAACAGGTTCCGACCAATGAGCAGTTCTTC. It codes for CAISEQQVPTNEQFF.

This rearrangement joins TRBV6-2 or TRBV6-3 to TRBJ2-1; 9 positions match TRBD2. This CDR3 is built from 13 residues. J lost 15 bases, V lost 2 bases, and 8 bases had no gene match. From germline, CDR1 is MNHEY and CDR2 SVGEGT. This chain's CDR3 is CASSYGVSGSRFF. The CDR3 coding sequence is TGTGCCAGCAGTTACGGAGTTAGCGGGAGCAGGTTCTTC.

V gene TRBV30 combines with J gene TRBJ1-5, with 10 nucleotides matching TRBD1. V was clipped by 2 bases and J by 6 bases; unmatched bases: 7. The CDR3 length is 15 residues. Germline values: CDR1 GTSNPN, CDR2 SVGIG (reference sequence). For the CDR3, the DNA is TGTGCCTGGAGTTTAAGGACAGGGGGAATTCAGCCCCAGCATTTT. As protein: CAWSLRTGGIQPQHF.

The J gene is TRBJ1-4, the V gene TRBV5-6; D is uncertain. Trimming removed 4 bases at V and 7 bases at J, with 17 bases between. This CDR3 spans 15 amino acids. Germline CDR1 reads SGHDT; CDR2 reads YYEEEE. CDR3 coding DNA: TGTGCCAGCAGCAAGGACTGGGTTCCTAGTGAAAAACTGTTTTTT. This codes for CASSKDWVPSEKLFF.

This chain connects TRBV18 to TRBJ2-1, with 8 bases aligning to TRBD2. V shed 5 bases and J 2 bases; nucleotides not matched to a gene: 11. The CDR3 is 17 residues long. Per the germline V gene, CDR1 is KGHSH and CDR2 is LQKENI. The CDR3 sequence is CASSNRIAGSPYNEQFF. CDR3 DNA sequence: TGTGCCAGCTCAAATCGGATAGCGGGATCTCCCTACAATGAGCAGTTCTTC.

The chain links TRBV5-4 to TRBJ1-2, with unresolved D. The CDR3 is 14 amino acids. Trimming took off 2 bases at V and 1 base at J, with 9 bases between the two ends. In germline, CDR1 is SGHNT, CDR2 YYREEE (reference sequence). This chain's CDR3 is CASSFPGSNYGYTF. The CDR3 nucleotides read TGTGCCAGCAGCTTTCCAGGCAGTAACTATGGCTACACCTTC.

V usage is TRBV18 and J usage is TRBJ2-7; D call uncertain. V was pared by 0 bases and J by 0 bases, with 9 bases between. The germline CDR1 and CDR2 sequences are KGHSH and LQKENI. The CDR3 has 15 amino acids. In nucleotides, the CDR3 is TGTGCCAGCTCACCACCCTACAGTAGCTCCTACGAGCAGTACTTC. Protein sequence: CASSPPYSSSYEQYF.

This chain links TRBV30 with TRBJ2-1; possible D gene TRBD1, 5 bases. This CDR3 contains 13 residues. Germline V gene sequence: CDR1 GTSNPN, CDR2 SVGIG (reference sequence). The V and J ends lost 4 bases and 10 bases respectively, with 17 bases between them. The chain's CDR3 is CAWKTSRAGEQFF. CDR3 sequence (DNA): TGTGCCTGGAAAACCTCCAGGGCAGGCGAGCAGTTCTTC. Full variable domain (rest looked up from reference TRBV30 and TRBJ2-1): SQTIHQWPATLVQPVGSPLSLECTVEGTSNPNLYWYRQAAGRGLQLLFYSVGIGQISSEVPQNLSASRPQDRQFILSSKKLLLSDSGFYLCAWKTSRAGEQFFGPGTRLTVL.

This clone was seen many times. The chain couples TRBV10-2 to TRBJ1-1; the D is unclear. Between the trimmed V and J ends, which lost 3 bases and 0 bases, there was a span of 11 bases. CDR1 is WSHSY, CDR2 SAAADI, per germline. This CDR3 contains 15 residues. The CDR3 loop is CASSDWRELNTEAFF. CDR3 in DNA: TGCGCCAGCAGTGATTGGCGGGAATTGAACACTGAAGCTTTCTTT.

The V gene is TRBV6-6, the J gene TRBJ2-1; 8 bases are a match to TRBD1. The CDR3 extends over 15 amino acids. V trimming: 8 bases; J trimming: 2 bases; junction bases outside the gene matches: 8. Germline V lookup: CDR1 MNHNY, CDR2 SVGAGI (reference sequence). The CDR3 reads CASEGDRSPYNEQFF. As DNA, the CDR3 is TGTGCCAGCGAGGGGGACAGGTCCCCCTACAATGAGCAGTTCTTC.

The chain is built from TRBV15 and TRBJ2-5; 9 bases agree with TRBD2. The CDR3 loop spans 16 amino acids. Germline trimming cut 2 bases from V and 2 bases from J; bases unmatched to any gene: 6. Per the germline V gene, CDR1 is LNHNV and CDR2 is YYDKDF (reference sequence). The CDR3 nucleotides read TGTGCCACCAGCAGAATTAGCGGGGGAGCTCAAGAGACCCAGTACTTC. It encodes CATSRISGGAQETQYF.

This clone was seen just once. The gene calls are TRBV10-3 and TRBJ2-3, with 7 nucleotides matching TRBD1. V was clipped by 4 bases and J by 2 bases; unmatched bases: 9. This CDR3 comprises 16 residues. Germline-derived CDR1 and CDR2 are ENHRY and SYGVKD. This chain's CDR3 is CAISVKTGSPTDTQYF. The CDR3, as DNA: TGTGCCATCAGTGTGAAGACAGGGTCCCCCACAGATACGCAGTATTTT.

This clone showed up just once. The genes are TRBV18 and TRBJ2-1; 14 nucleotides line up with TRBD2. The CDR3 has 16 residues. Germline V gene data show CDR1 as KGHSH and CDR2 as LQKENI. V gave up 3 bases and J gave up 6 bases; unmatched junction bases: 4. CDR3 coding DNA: TGTGCCAGCTCACCGCAGACTAGCGGGAGGGGCAATGAGCAGTTCTTC. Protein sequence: CASSPQTSGRGNEQFF.

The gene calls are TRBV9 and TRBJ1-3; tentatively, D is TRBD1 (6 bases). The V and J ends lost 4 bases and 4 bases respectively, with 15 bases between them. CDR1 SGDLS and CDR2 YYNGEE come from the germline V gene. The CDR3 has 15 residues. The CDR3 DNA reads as TGTGCCAGCAGCCCTGGACAGTCGGGAGGAAACACCATATATTTT. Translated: CASSPGQSGGNTIYF.

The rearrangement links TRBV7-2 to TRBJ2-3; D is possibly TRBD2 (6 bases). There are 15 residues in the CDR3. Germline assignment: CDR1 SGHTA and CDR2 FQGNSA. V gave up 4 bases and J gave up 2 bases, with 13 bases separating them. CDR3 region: CASSSRLGYTDTQYF. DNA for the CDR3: TGTGCCAGCAGCTCCCGACTAGGTTACACAGATACGCAGTATTTT.

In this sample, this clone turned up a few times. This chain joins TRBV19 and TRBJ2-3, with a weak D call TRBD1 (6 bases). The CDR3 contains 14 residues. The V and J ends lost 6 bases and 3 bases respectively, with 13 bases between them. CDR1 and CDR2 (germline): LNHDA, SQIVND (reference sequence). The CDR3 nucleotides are TGTGCCAGTAGCTACAGGGATAGGACAGATACGCAGTATTTT. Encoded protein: CASSYRDRTDTQYF.

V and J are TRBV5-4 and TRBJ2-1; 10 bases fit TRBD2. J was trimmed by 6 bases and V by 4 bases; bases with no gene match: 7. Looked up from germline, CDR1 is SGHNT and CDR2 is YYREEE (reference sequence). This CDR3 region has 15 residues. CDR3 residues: CASSTPGLASNEQFF. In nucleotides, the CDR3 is TGTGCCAGCAGCACACCGGGACTAGCGAGCAATGAGCAGTTCTTC.

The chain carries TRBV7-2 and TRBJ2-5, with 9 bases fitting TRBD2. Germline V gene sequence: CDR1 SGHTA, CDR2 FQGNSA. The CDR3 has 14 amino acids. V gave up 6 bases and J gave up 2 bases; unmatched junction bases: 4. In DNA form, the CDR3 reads TGTGCCAGCAGTCGCGGACTAGCGCAAGAGACCCAGTACTTC. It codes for CASSRGLAQETQYF.

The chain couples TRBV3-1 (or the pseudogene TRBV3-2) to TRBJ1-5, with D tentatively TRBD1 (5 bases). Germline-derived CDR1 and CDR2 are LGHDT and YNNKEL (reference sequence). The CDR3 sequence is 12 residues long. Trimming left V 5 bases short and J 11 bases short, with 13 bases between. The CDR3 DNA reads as TGTGCCAGCAGCGTTGCCCGGGGGTCCCAGCATTTT. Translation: CASSVARGSQHF.

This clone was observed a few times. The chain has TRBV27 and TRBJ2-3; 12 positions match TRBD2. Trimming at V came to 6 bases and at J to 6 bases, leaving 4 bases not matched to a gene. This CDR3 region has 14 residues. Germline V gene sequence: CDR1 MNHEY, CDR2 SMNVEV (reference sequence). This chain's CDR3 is CASRLAGGYDTQYF. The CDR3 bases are TGTGCCAGCAGACTAGCGGGAGGTTACGATACGCAGTATTTT.

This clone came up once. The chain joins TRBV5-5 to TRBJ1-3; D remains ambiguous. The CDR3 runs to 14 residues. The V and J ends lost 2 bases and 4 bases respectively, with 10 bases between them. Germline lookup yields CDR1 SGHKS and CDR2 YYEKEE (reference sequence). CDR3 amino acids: CASSFAAGGNTIYF. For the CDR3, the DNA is TGTGCCAGCAGCTTTGCGGCGGGCGGAAACACCATATATTTT.

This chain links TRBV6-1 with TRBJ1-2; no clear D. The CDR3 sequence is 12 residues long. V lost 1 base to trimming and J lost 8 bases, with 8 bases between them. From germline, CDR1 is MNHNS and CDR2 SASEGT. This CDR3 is CASSEGWEGYTF. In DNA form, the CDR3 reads TGTGCCAGCAGTGAAGGTTGGGAGGGCTACACCTTC.

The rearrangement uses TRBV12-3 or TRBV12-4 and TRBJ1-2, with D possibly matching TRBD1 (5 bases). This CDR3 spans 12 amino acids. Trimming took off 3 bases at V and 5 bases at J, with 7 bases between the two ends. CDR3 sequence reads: CASSFRVYGYTF. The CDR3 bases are TGTGCCAGCAGTTTCAGGGTTTATGGCTACACCTTC.

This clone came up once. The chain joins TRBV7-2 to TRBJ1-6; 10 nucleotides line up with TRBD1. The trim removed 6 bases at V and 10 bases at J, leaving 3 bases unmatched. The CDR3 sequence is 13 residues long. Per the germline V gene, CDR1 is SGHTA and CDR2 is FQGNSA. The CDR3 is CASRDRGQSPLHF. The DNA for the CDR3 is TGTGCCAGCAGAGACAGGGGGCAATCACCCCTCCACTTT.

The chain's CDR3 is CASSLVADTQYF. In DNA, the CDR3 is TGTGCCTCGAGCCTCGTAGCAGATACGCAGTATTTT. V usage is TRBV30 and J usage is TRBJ2-3, with D uncertain. Germline lookup yields CDR1 GTSNPN and CDR2 SVGIG (reference sequence). Trimming left V 7 bases short and J 4 bases short, with 12 bases between. This CDR3 spans 12 amino acids.